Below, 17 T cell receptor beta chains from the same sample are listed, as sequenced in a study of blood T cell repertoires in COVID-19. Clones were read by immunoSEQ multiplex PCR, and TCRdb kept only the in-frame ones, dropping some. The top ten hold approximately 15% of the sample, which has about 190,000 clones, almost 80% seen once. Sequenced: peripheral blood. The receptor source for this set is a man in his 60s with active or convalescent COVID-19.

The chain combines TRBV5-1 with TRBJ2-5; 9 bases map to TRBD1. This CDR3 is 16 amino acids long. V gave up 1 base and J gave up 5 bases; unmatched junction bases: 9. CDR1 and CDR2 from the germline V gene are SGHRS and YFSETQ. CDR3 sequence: CASSLQPTGGGETQYF. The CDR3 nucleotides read TGCGCCAGCAGCTTGCAACCGACAGGGGGTGGTGAGACCCAGTACTTC.

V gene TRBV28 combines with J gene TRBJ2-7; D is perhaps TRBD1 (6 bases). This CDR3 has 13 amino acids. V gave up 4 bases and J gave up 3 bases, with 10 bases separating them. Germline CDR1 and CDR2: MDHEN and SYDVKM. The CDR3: CASSSGQLYEQYF. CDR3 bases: TGTGCCAGCAGTTCCGGACAGCTCTACGAGCAGTACTTC.

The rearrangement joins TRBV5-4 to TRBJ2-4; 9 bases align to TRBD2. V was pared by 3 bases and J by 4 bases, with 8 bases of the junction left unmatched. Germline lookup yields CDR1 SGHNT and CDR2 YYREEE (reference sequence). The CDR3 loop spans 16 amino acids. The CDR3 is CASSSGRLADKNIQYF. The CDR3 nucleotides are TGTGCCAGCAGCTCGGGCCGACTAGCGGATAAAAACATTCAGTACTTC.

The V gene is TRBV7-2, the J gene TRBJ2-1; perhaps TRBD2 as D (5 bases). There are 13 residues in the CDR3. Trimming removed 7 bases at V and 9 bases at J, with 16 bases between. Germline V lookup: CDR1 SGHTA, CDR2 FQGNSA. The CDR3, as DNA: TGTGCCAGCACCCTCCTGCAACGGGGTGAGCAGTTCTTC. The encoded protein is CASTLLQRGEQFF.

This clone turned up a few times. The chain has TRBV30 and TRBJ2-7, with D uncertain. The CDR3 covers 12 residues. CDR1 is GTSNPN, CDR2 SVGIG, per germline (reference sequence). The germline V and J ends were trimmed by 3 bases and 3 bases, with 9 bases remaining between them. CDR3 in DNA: TGTGCCTGGAGCCCCACTAACTACGAGCAGTACTTC. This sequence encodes CAWSPTNYEQYF.

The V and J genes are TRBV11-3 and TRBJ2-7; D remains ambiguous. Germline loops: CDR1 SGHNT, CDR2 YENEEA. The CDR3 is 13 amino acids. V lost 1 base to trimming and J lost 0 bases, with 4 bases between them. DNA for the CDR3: TGTGCCAGCAGCTTAGGCAGCTCCTACGAGCAGTACTTC. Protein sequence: CASSLGSSYEQYF.

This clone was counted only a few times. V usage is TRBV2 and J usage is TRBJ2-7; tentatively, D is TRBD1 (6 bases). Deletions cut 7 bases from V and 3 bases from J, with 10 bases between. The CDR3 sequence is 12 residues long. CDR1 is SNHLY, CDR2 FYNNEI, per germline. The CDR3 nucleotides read TGTGCCAGCACCGAAGGGGGCTACGAGCAGTACTTC. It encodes CASTEGGYEQYF. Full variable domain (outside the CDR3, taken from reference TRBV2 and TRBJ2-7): EPEVTQTPSHQVTQMGQEVILRCVPISNHLYFYWYRQILGQKVEFLVSFYNNEISEKSEIFDDQFSVERPDGSNFTLKIRSTKLEDSAMYFCASTEGGYEQYFGPGTRLTVT.

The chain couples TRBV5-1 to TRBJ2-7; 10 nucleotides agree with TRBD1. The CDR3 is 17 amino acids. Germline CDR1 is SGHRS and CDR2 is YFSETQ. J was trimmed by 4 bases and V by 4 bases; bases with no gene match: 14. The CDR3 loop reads CASSLNSGTGVRYEQYF. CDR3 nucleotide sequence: TGCGCCAGCAGCCTCAATTCCGGGACAGGGGTGAGGTACGAGCAGTACTTC.

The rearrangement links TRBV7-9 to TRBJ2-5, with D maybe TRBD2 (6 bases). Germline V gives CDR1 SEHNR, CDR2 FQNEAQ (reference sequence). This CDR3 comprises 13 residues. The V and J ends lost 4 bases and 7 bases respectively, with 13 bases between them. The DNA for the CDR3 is TGTGCCAGCAGCTCGGGACTTCGGGGGACCCAGTACTTC. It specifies CASSSGLRGTQYF.

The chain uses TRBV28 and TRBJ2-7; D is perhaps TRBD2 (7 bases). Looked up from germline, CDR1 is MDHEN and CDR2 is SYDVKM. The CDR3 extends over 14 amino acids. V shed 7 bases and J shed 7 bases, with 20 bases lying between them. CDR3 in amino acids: CASTPVGGAGEQYF. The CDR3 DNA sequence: TGTGCCAGCACCCCCGTAGGGGGGGCGGGGGAGCAGTACTTC.

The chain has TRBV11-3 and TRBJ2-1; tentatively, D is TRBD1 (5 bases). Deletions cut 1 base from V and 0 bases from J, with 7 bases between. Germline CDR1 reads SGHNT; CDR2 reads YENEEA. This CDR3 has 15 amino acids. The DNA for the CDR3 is TGTGCCAGCAGCTTAGGTCAGGGCTCCTACAATGAGCAGTTCTTC. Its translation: CASSLGQGSYNEQFF.

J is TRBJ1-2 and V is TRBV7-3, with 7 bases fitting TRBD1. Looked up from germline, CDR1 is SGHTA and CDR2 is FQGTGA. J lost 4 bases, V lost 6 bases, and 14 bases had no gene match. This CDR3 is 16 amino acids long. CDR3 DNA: TGTGCCAGCAGGACGGGACAGATTGCTTTTGGCTATGGCTACACCTTC. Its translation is CASRTGQIAFGYGYTF.

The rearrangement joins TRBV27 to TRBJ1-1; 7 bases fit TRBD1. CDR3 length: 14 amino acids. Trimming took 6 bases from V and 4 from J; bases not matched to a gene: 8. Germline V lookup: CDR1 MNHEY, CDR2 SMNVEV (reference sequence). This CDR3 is CASRPRQGRTEAFF. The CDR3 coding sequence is TGTGCCAGCAGGCCAAGACAGGGTCGCACTGAAGCTTTCTTT.

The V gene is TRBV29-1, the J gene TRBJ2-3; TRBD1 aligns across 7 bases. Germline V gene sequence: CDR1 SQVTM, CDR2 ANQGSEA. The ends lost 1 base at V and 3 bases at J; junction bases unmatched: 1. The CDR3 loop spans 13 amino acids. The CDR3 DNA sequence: TGCAGCGTTGAAGGGACAGGTACAGATACGCAGTATTTT. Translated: CSVEGTGTDTQYF.

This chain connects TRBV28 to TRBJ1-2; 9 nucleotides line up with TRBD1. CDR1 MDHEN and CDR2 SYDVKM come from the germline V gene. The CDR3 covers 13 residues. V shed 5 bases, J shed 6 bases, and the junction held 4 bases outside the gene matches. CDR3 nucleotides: TGTGCCAGCAGTGACGACAGGGGGGATGGCTACACCTTC. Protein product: CASSDDRGDGYTF.

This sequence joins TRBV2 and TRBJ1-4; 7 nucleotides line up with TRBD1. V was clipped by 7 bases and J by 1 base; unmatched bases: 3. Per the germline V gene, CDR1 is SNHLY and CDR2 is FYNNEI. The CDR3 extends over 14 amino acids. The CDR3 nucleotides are TGTGCCAGCATACGGGACAGAACTAATGAAAAACTGTTTTTT. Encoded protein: CASIRDRTNEKLFF.

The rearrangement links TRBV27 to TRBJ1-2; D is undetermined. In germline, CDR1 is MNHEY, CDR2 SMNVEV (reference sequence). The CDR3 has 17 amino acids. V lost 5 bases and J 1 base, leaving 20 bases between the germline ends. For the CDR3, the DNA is TGTGCCAGCAGTCCCTTATACCCCGTGGAGGATAACTATGGCTACACCTTC. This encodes CASSPLYPVEDNYGYTF.